A single sample is the source of the 8 T cell receptor beta chains below, sequenced in a study of blood T cell repertoires in COVID-19. Using immunoSEQ multiplex PCR, the repertoire was profiled, and TCRdb retains in-frame clones only, with some absent. The top ten clones hold roughly 9.2% of a sample with 45,000 or so clones, 86% of them seen once. Material for sequencing was peripheral blood. Receptors were obtained from a human donor in a cohort sampled during active COVID-19.

The rearrangement joins TRBV7-6 to TRBJ1-1; D remains ambiguous. Germline V gives CDR1 SGHVS, CDR2 FNYEAQ. The CDR3 has 15 residues. The ends were cut back, 7 bases at V and 0 bases at J, with 15 bases in the middle. CDR3 sequence (DNA): TGTGCCAGCACCCCTGCGACGGAGATGAACACTGAAGCTTTCTTT. Protein sequence: CASTPATEMNTEAFF.

The V and J genes are TRBV30 and TRBJ2-6; TRBD1 matches 7 bases. J gave up 0 bases and V 5 bases, and 7 bases lay outside the gene matches. This CDR3 is built from 16 residues. Germline CDR1 is GTSNPN and CDR2 is SVGIG (reference sequence). The CDR3 loop is CAWSTGWVSGANVLTF. CDR3 nucleotides: TGTGCCTGGTCGACAGGGTGGGTCTCTGGGGCCAACGTCCTGACTTTC.

The chain carries TRBV6-5 and TRBJ1-2; 10 bases are shared with TRBD1. CDR3 length equals 14 residues. The germline gives CDR1 MNHEY, CDR2 SVGAGI. Trimming at V came to 2 bases and at J to 5 bases, leaving 2 bases not matched to a gene. The CDR3 loop is CASSYRGQGYGYTF. CDR3 DNA sequence: TGTGCCAGCAGTTACCGGGGACAGGGGTATGGCTACACCTTC.

The chain recombines TRBV29-1 with TRBJ1-1; D possibly corresponds to TRBD1 (5 bases). The CDR3 has 15 amino acids. Germline lookup yields CDR1 SQVTM and CDR2 ANQGSEA. V was cut by 4 bases and J by 4 bases, with 19 bases left in between. CDR3 protein: CSVVGRGFYGTEAFF. The CDR3 nucleotides are TGCAGCGTTGTCGGGAGGGGATTTTATGGCACTGAAGCTTTCTTT. Drawing the rest from reference TRBV29-1 and TRBJ1-1, the complete variable domain is SAVISQKPSRDICQRGTSLTIQCQVDSQVTMMFWYRQQPGQSLTLIATANQGSEATYESGFVIDKFPISRPNLTFSTLTVSNMSPEDSSIYLCSVVGRGFYGTEAFFGQGTRLTVV.

The V call is TRBV7-3, the J call TRBJ2-3; possibly TRBD2 for D (7 bases). V gave up 2 bases and J gave up 3 bases, with 9 bases separating them. CDR1 is SGHTA and CDR2 is FQGTGA in the germline V gene. CDR3 length equals 14 residues. CDR3 sequence (DNA): TGTGCCAGCAGCTTAGGGGGGGCGACAGATACGCAGTATTTT. Protein: CASSLGGATDTQYF.

The chain recombines TRBV30 with TRBJ1-2, with D hard to call. Trimming removed 1 base from V and 7 bases from J, with 13 bases in between. CDR1 is GTSNPN, CDR2 SVGIG, per germline (reference sequence). There are 13 residues in the CDR3. CDR3 in amino acids: CAWSGYRAVGYTF. CDR3 nucleotides: TGTGCCTGGAGTGGGTACCGTGCGGTTGGCTACACCTTC.

The chain employs TRBV6-4 and TRBJ1-5; TRBD1 matches 8 bases. J was trimmed by 5 bases and V by 4 bases; bases with no gene match: 10. Germline loops: CDR1 MRHNA, CDR2 SNTAGT. CDR3 length: 16 amino acids. CDR3 DNA: TGTGCCAGCAGTGGGCTCGGACAGGGCTATGATCAGCCCCAGCATTTT. This sequence encodes CASSGLGQGYDQPQHF.

This clone was recorded a few times. CDR3 protein: CASSPGAPGLQETQYF. Written as DNA, the CDR3 is TGTGCCAGCTCACCCGGAGCCCCTGGCCTTCAAGAGACCCAGTACTTC. J is TRBJ2-5 and V is TRBV18; D is undetermined. Germline V gene sequence: CDR1 KGHSH, CDR2 LQKENI. The length of the CDR3 is 16 residues. The V and J ends lost 3 bases and 2 bases respectively, with 16 bases between them.